This T cell receptor beta chain emerged from a study of response to subunit inactivated influenza vaccine. Germline CDR1 is SGHTA and CDR2 is FQGNSA. V was cut by 1 base and J by 4 bases, with 7 bases left in between. The CDR3 consists of 13 residues. This clonotype was detected ten times or more. TCRdb re-analysed the RT-PCR reads in MiXCR, keeping a single row per CDR3 protein. This sample has about 650,000 distinct CDR3 sequences; about 14% occur once, and the top ten carry around 7.6%. The sequence derives from a man aged 50-59 years who received an inactivated influenza vaccine. The chain has TRBV7-2 and TRBJ1-2, with D tentatively TRBD1 (5 bases). Sequenced here: PBMCs from blood, sampled around 14 days before vaccination. The CDR3 sequence is CASSLDRTYGYTF. DNA for the CDR3: TGTGCCAGCAGCTTAGACAGGACCTATGGCTACACCTTC.